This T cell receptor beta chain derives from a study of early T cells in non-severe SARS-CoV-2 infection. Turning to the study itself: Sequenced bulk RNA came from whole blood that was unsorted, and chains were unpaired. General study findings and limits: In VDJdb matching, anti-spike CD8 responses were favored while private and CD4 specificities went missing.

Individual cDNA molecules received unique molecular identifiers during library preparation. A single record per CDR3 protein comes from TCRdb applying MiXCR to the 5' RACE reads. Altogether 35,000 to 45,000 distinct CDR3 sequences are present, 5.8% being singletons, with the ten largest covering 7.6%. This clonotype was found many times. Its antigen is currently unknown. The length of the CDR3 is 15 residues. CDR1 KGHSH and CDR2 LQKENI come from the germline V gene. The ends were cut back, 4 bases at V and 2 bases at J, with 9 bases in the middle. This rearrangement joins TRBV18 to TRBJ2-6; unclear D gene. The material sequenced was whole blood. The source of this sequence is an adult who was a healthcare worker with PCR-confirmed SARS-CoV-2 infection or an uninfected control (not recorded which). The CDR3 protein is CASSRGITGANVLTF. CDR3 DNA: TGTGCCAGCTCACGAGGAATTACTGGGGCCAACGTCCTGACTTTC.